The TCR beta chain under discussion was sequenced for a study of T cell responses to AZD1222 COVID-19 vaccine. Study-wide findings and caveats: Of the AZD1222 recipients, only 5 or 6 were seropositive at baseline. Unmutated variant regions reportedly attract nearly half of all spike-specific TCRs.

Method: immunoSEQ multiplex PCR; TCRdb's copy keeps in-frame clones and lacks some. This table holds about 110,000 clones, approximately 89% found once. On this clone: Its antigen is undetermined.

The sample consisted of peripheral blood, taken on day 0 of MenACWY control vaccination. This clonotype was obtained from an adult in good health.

CDR3 protein: CASSGAPLANTDTQYF. The DNA of the CDR3 is TGTGCCAGCAGTGGGGCCCCTCTAGCGAACACAGATACGCAGTATTTT. The gene calls are TRBV11-2 and TRBJ2-3, with D possibly matching TRBD2 (6 bases). The CDR3 loop spans 16 amino acids. From germline, CDR1 is SGHAT and CDR2 FQNNGV. V was cut by 6 bases and J by 2 bases, with 18 bases left in between.